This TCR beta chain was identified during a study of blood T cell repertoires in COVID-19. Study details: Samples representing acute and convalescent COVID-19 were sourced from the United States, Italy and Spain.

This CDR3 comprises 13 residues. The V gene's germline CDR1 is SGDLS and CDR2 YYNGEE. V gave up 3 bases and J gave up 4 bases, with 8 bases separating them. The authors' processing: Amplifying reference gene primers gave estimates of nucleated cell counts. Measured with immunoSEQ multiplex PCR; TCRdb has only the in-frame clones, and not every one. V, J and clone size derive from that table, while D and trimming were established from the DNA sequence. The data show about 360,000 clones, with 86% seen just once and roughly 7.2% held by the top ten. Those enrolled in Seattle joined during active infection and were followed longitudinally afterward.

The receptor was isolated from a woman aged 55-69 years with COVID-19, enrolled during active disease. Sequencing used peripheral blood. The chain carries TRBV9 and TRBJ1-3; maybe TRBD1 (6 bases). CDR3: CASSGTVGNTIYF. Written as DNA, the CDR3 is TGTGCCAGCAGCGGGACAGTGGGAAACACCATATATTTT.